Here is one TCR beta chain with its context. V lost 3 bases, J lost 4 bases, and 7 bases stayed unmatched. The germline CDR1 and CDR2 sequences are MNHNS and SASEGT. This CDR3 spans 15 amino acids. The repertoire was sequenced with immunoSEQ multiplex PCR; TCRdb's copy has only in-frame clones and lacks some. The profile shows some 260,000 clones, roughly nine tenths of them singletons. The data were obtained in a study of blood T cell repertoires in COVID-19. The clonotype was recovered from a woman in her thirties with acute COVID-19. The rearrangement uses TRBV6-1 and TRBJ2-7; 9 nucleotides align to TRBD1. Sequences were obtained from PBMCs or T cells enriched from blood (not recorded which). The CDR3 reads CASSELGDREYEQYF. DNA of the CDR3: TGTGCCAGCAGTGAGTTAGGGGACAGGGAGTACGAGCAGTACTTC.